This T cell receptor (beta chain) came from a study of T cells after yellow fever vaccination. Findings of the study overall: Only a minor proportion of clonotypes was detected across both CD4 and CD8 compartments.

The length of the CDR3 is 17 residues. V was clipped by 1 base and J by 3 bases, with 16 bases between them. Germline V CDR1 and CDR2: LGHNA, YSLEER. Notes on this clonotype: Its antigen is still unknown.

Universal primer sites and UMIs were introduced during 5'RACE template-switching synthesis of TCR cDNA. TCRdb used MiXCR to reprocess the 5' RACE reads, holding one entry per CDR3 protein. The data show 320,000 or so distinct CDR3 sequences, approximately 8% seen once. This clonotype was obtained from a man younger than 35 who received the YFV17D yellow fever vaccine. The V gene is TRBV4-3, the J gene TRBJ2-4; no reliable D call. Sequencing used PBMCs, obtained roughly 47 days after the first yellow fever vaccination. CDR3 nucleotides: TGCGCCAGCAGCCAAGTAGGGCTGTCGGAGTACAAAAACATTCAGTACTTC. It yields the protein CASSQVGLSEYKNIQYF.